This TCR beta chain was recovered during a study of blood T cell repertoires in COVID-19. The repertoire was sequenced with immunoSEQ multiplex PCR; TCRdb's copy has only in-frame clones and lacks some. This table holds a few hundred thousand clones, approximately 89% found once. Germline loops: CDR1 SEHNR, CDR2 FQNEAQ (reference sequence). This CDR3 is 15 amino acids long. Trimming cost V 2 bases and J 3 bases, with 10 bases left between them. This clone was seen only a few times. The V and J genes are TRBV7-9 and TRBJ1-4; perhaps TRBD1 as D (6 bases). Sequenced material: peripheral blood. The TCR originated in a young woman with COVID-19, enrolled during active disease. CDR3 protein: CASSLISGANEKLFF. The CDR3 region has the DNA TGTGCCAGCAGCTTAATTTCAGGGGCTAATGAAAAACTGTTTTTT.